This T cell receptor beta chain appears in the sequencing data of a study of shared clonotypes between healthy human individuals. The method was immunoSEQ multiplex PCR; TCRdb's version includes in-frame clones alone and lacks a portion of them. The sample shows some 500,000 clones, almost 97% of them seen only once. Germline CDR1 is SGHKS and CDR2 is YYEKEE (reference sequence). CDR3 length: 13 amino acids. The V end was cut by 5 bases, the J end by 8 bases, with 16 bases between. This TCR came from a woman in her twenties or thirties in good health. Sequenced: naive CD4+ T cells sorted from blood. The subset was: CD45RA+ positively selected. This chain uses TRBV5-5 with TRBJ1-2; D gene ambiguous. CDR3 nucleotide sequence: TGTGCCAGCAGTCCCCGTTCCATACGGGGCTACACCTTC. The encoded protein is CASSPRSIRGYTF.